Each of the 18 T cell receptor beta chains below was sequenced from the same sample in a study of identical twins. In TCRdb, the 5' RACE reads were re-called with MiXCR into one record per CDR3 protein. The sample has some 500,000 distinct CDR3 sequences, over 8.5% seen once. These sequences were also reported in another study, on yellow fever vaccine responses in identical twins.

Sample: PBMCs. The receptors derive from a woman younger than 35 in good health.

This clonotype was seen only once. The V call is TRBV4-3, the J call TRBJ2-7; 11 positions agree with TRBD2. The V gene end was trimmed by 0 bases and the J gene end by 4 bases; junction bases not matched to a gene: 5. The CDR3 extends over 16 amino acids. The V gene's germline CDR1 is LGHNA and CDR2 YSLEER. CDR3 protein: CASSQEVSGREYEQYF. DNA of the CDR3: TGCGCCAGCAGCCAAGAAGTTAGCGGGAGGGAATACGAGCAGTACTTC.

The sample holds a few counts of this clonotype. This sequence joins TRBV7-9 and TRBJ2-3; D call uncertain. The length of the CDR3 is 15 residues. The V end was cut by 1 base, the J end by 3 bases, with 11 bases between. Germline CDR1 SEHNR, CDR2 FQNEAQ (reference sequence). The CDR3 region has the DNA TGTGCCAGCAGCTTAGAGGGAAAGTGGACAGATACGCAGTATTTT. Its translation is CASSLEGKWTDTQYF. Complete variable domain (other parts from reference TRBV7-9 and TRBJ2-3): DTGVSQNPRHKITKRGQNVTFRCDPISEHNRLYWYRQTLGQGPEFLTYFQNEAQLEKSRLLSDRFSAERPKGSFSTLEIQRTEQGDSAMYLCASSLEGKWTDTQYFGPGTRLTVL.

The sample holds many counts of this clonotype. The genes are TRBV28 and TRBJ2-1, with 7 nucleotides matching TRBD1. Per germline, CDR1 MDHEN and CDR2 SYDVKM. J gave up 7 bases and V 7 bases, and 13 bases lay outside the gene matches. The CDR3 extends over 15 amino acids. CDR3 coding DNA: TGTGCCAGCACCCCACAGGGGCCCATTTTGAATGAGCAGTTCTTC. Translation gives CASTPQGPILNEQFF.

This clonotype occurred many times. The V gene is TRBV20-1, the J gene TRBJ2-2, with 9 nucleotides matching TRBD1. The J segment lost 1 base and the V segment lost 3 bases, leaving 6 bases of the junction unmatched. Germline values: CDR1 DFQATT, CDR2 SNEGSKA (reference sequence). The CDR3 contains 16 residues. The CDR3 loop is CSARKSGQGNTGELFF. The CDR3 coding sequence is TGCAGTGCTAGGAAATCGGGACAGGGGAACACCGGGGAGCTGTTTTTT.

V and J are TRBV6-2 or TRBV6-3 and TRBJ2-5, with 7 nucleotides matching TRBD2. CDR3 length: 19 residues. The germline CDR1 and CDR2 sequences are MNHEY and SVGEGT. Trimming cost V 8 bases and J 4 bases; bases outside gene matches: 25. The CDR3 sequence: CASHPLYTRRELSRETQYF. Here the CDR3 DNA reads TGTGCCAGCCATCCCCTTTACACTCGGCGGGAGCTGAGCCGAGAGACCCAGTACTTC.

Many counts were recorded for this clonotype. This CDR3 is CASSLRDTPYEQYF. DNA for the CDR3: TGTGCCAGCAGCTTGCGGGACACTCCCTACGAGCAGTACTTC. The V gene is TRBV5-5, the J gene TRBJ2-7, with D possibly matching TRBD1 (6 bases). CDR3 length equals 14 residues. Germline V gives CDR1 SGHKS, CDR2 YYEKEE (reference sequence). V was pared by 1 base and J by 2 bases, with 10 bases between.

The V gene is TRBV12-3 or TRBV12-4, the J gene TRBJ1-1, with D possibly matching TRBD1 (5 bases). Trimming pared 6 bases from V and 8 bases from J, leaving 16 bases between. The CDR3 totals 13 residues. In DNA form, the CDR3 reads TGTGCCAGCAGCCGGCCCAACACAGGAGAAGCTTTCTTT. It codes for CASSRPNTGEAFF.

This clonotype was detected many times. V usage is TRBV5-1 and J usage is TRBJ2-7, with D tentatively TRBD2 (5 bases). V was trimmed by 4 bases and J by 4 bases, leaving 12 bases between them. CDR3 length: 13 amino acids. Per the germline V gene, CDR1 is SGHRS and CDR2 is YFSETQ. In DNA form, the CDR3 reads TGCGCCAGCAGCCGAGGGAAAGGGTACGAGCAGTACTTC. Protein product: CASSRGKGYEQYF.

The chain employs TRBV4-3 and TRBJ2-2; 8 bases align to TRBD1. The junction had 10 bases not matched to a gene; V was cut back by 1 base and J by 3 bases. CDR3 length: 18 residues. In germline, CDR1 is LGHNA, CDR2 YSLEER. The CDR3 loop reads CASSQVYRGAVDTGELFF. CDR3 coding DNA: TGCGCCAGCAGCCAAGTCTACAGGGGGGCGGTCGACACCGGGGAGCTGTTTTTT.

This clonotype was found a few times. The chain is built from TRBV29-1 and TRBJ2-1; no clear D gene. Germline loops: CDR1 SQVTM, CDR2 ANQGSEA. This CDR3 has 11 amino acids. V gave up 4 bases and J gave up 8 bases, with 9 bases separating them. The CDR3 protein is CSVAQSHEQFF. In DNA form, the CDR3 reads TGCAGCGTTGCACAGAGCCATGAGCAGTTCTTC.

This clonotype was detected ten times or more. The V call is TRBV7-2, the J call TRBJ1-1, with TRBD1 as a possible D gene (6 bases). This CDR3 has 14 residues. Trimming shortened V by 0 bases and J by 4 bases, and 9 bases separated the two germline ends. The V gene's germline CDR1 is SGHTA and CDR2 FQGNSA. The CDR3 is CASSLALGGTEAFF. The CDR3, as DNA: TGTGCCAGCAGCTTAGCTCTAGGGGGCACTGAAGCTTTCTTT.

V usage is TRBV9 and J usage is TRBJ1-6, with D possibly TRBD1 on 5 matching bases. The CDR3 length is 14 residues. Looked up from germline, CDR1 is SGDLS and CDR2 is YYNGEE. V was trimmed by 0 bases and J by 14 bases, leaving 15 bases between them. The CDR3 bases are TGTGCCAGCAGCGTAGCTGACAGCCAAGGGTCCCTCCACTTT. It specifies CASSVADSQGSLHF.

V gene TRBV28 combines with J gene TRBJ2-7, with 10 bases fitting TRBD1. Per the germline V gene, CDR1 is MDHEN and CDR2 is SYDVKM. The ends lost 6 bases at V and 5 bases at J; junction bases unmatched: 7. The CDR3 consists of 14 residues. The CDR3: CASRPGTGVHEQYF. The CDR3 DNA reads TGTGCCAGCAGACCCGGGACAGGGGTCCACGAGCAGTACTTC.

This clonotype was recorded a few times. V gene TRBV28 combines with J gene TRBJ2-5; D is unclear. Germline V lookup: CDR1 MDHEN, CDR2 SYDVKM. This CDR3 contains 15 residues. V dropped 2 bases and J dropped 3 bases, with 13 bases sitting between them. Written as DNA, the CDR3 is TGTGCCAGCAGTTTACCGGCACGGTCTGAAGAGACCCAGTACTTC. As protein: CASSLPARSEETQYF. Filled out from reference TRBV28 and TRBJ2-5, the complete variable domain reads DVKVTQSSRYLVKRTGEKVFLECVQDMDHENMFWYRQDPGLGLRLIYFSYDVKMKEKGDIPEGYSVSREKKERFSLILESASTNQTSMYLCASSLPARSEETQYFGPGTRLLVL.

The genes are TRBV11-3 and TRBJ2-1; D is unclear. V was shortened by 6 bases and J by 1 base, with 16 bases between the two germline ends. Germline V CDR1 and CDR2: SGHNT, YENEEA. The CDR3 has 16 residues. This CDR3 reads CASRHTLATSYNEQFF. The CDR3 nucleotides are TGTGCCAGCAGGCACACCCTGGCCACATCCTACAATGAGCAGTTCTTC. Filled out from reference TRBV11-3 and TRBJ2-1, the complete variable domain reads EAGVVQSPRYKIIEKKQPVAFWCNPISGHNTLYWYLQNLGQGPELLIRYENEEAVDDSQLPKDRFSAERLKGVDSTLKIQPAELGDSAVYLCASRHTLATSYNEQFFGPGTRLTVL.

The chain recombines TRBV20-1 with TRBJ2-5, with D perhaps matching TRBD2 (5 bases). The germline V gene encodes CDR1 DFQATT and CDR2 SNEGSKA (reference sequence). Trimming left V 0 bases short and J 5 bases short, with 7 bases between. The CDR3 is 12 residues long. For the CDR3, the DNA is TGCAGTGCTAGAGATAGAGGGGAGACCCAGTACTTC. Protein: CSARDRGETQYF.

This clonotype showed up many times. The chain links TRBV18 to TRBJ2-7, with 10 bases that match TRBD1. Looked up from germline, CDR1 is KGHSH and CDR2 is LQKENI. V gave up 6 bases and J gave up 4 bases; unmatched junction bases: 3. This CDR3 region has 13 residues. The DNA of the CDR3 is TGTGCCAGCTCCGGACAGGGGGAGTACGAGCAGTACTTC. Encoded protein: CASSGQGEYEQYF.

This clonotype occurred a few times. The chain has TRBV6-2 or TRBV6-3 and TRBJ2-4; possibly TRBD2 for D (6 bases). The V end lost 3 bases, the J end lost 3 bases, and 12 bases lay between the germline ends. The CDR3 loop spans 15 amino acids. Germline-derived CDR1 and CDR2 are MNHEY and SVGEGT. Written as DNA, the CDR3 is TGTGCCAGCAGTTATGGAGGGTCTGGCAAAAACATTCAGTACTTC. Translation: CASSYGGSGKNIQYF.